This T cell receptor (beta chain) was sequenced in a study of cytomegalovirus exposure and HLA in healthy donors. Across the whole study: Of about 400 genotyped donors, 70% to 85% clustered with self-reported Caucasian donors. Study-level findings and limits: Overall, around 150 TCR beta chains were annotated as cytomegalovirus-associated. In a later analysis, specific HLA alleles were associated with 15,000 to 20,000 TCR beta sequences at a 0.05 false discovery rate.

A note on this clone: Its antigen is as yet unknown.

Trimming took 6 bases from V and 6 from J, leaving 16 bases between them. The germline gives CDR1 SGHNT, CDR2 YYREEE (reference sequence). CDR3 size: 14 residues. PCR primers comprised 60 Vbeta and 13 Jbeta primers. Method: immunoSEQ multiplex PCR; TCRdb's copy keeps in-frame clones and lacks some. The repertoire holds roughly 180,000 clones, over 70% seen once, with about 3.8% in the top ten. The rearrangement uses TRBV5-4 and TRBJ2-1, with a tentative D call TRBD1 (6 bases). Sequencing was done on a sample of PBMCs. The TCR was taken from a woman aged 55 to 70 in good health and CMV-seropositive. The chain's CDR3 is CASTWGQGLNEQFF. For the CDR3, the DNA is TGTGCCAGCACCTGGGGCCAGGGGCTCAATGAGCAGTTCTTC.